This TCR beta chain emerged from a study of shared clonotypes between healthy human individuals. The V gene lost 3 bases and the J gene lost 0 bases, with 6 bases spanning the gap. Germline CDR1 SGHTA, CDR2 FQGNSA. This CDR3 is built from 14 residues. The authors sequenced unsorted PBMC DNA on ten immunoSEQ deep assay plates. Sequencing used immunoSEQ multiplex PCR; TCRdb keeps in-frame clones, though not all of them. The sample comprises roughly 480,000 clones, about 80% of which are singletons, and approximately 12% rests with the top ten. Input material: PBMCs. The receptor comes from a woman in her thirties or forties in good health. Some clones in this sample may be carry-over from other donors' samples. The chain recombines TRBV7-2 with TRBJ1-5; no clear D. CDR3 sequence (DNA): TGTGCCAGCAGCTTTGGCCTTAGCAATCAGCCCCAGCATTTT. Its protein product is CASSFGLSNQPQHF.